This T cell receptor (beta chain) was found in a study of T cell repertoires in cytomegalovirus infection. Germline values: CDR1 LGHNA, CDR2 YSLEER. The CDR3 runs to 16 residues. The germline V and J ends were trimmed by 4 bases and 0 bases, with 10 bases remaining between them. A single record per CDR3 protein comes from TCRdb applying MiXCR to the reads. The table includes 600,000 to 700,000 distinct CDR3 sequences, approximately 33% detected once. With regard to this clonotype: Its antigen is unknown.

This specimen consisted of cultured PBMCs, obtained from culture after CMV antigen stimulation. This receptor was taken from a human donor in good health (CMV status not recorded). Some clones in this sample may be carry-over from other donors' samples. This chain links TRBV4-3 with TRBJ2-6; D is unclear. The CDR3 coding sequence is TGCGCCAGCAGCCCCCAAGTCAACTCTGGGGCCAACGTCCTGACTTTC. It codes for CASSPQVNSGANVLTF.